These T cell receptor beta chains were read from a single sample in a study of human T cells and chemical hapten exposure. Each CDR3 protein is one row after TCRdb ran MiXCR on the RACE reads. The sample consists of over 55,000 distinct CDR3 sequences, over 8.5% of them appearing once. The starting material was whole blood, obtained in connection with sensitization to the hapten diphenylcyclopropenone (DPC). The source is a woman aged 50 to 60 with alopecia areata. Some clones in this sample may be carry-over from other donors' samples. Each CDR3 is given with its conserved first and last residue. The D gene is left open where the match is weak. Expanded clones are given a class, and other clones once, few, many or no size at all.

abundance	v_gene	j_gene	d_gene	CDR3nt	CDR3aa
many	TRBV3-1	TRBJ1-1	.	TGTGCCAGCAGCCAAGGGGCGACCACTGAAGCTTTCTTT	CASSQGATTEAFF
many	TRBV7-8	TRBJ2-1	TRBD1	TGTGCCAGCAGCCTCAGGGACAGGGGAAGTAGCAATGAGCAGTTCTTC	CASSLRDRGSSNEQFF
.	TRBV6-5	TRBJ1-1	.	TGTGCCAGCAGTCGGACCCGGGCTACTGAAGCTTTCTTT	CASSRTRATEAFF
many	TRBV6-2/TRBV6-3	TRBJ2-1	TRBD2	TGTGCCAGCAGTTACCCCCAGCGGGGGGCAAATGAGCAGTTCTTC	CASSYPQRGANEQFF
.	TRBV11-2	TRBJ2-2	.	TGTGCCAGCAGCCAGGACGGCCTCGTGGCCGGGGAGCTGTTTTTT	CASSQDGLVAGELFF
many	TRBV29-1	TRBJ2-2	.	TGCAGCGTTAGTAAGGGGACGAACACCGGGGAGCTGTTTTTT	CSVSKGTNTGELFF
many	TRBV20-1	TRBJ2-7	TRBD1	TGCAGTGCTAGCCCCCAGGGGGCCCTACTTGAGCAGTACTTC	CSASPQGALLEQYF
many	TRBV10-3	TRBJ2-7	.	TGTGCCATCAGTGAGAGGTCCTACGAGCAGTACTTC	CAISERSYEQYF
many	TRBV7-9	TRBJ2-7	TRBD1	TGTGCCAGCAGCTTAGACCAGGGGGCCTACGAGCAGTACTTC	CASSLDQGAYEQYF
.	TRBV2	TRBJ1-1	.	TGTGCCAGCAGTGAAATCCTGGACACTGAAGCTTTCTTT	CASSEILDTEAFF
many	TRBV7-6	TRBJ1-4	.	TGTGCCAGCAGCCCCCGGACAGATTCAACTAATGAAAAACTGTTTTTT	CASSPRTDSTNEKLFF
many	TRBV3-1	TRBJ1-1	.	TGTGCCAGCAGCCATGGCGACAGGCTAATACTGAACACTGAAGCTTTCTTT	CASSHGDRLILNTEAFF
.	TRBV12-3/TRBV12-4	TRBJ1-2	.	TGTGCCAGCAGTTTGGGAGCATATGGCTACACCTTC	CASSLGAYGYTF
many	TRBV12-3/TRBV12-4	TRBJ2-1	.	TGTGCCAGCAGCATTATTGGCAATGAGCAGTTCTTC	CASSIIGNEQFF
.	TRBV3-1	TRBJ1-1	.	TGTGCCAGCAGTTATAGTGGAGTGGTTACTGAAGCTTTCTTT	CASSYSGVVTEAFF
.	TRBV7-2	TRBJ2-3	TRBD2	TGTGCCAGCAGCTTAGGACTAGCGGGGAGGCATTTT	CASSLGLAGRHF
.	TRBV2	TRBJ1-1	.	TGTGCCAGCACGTTTGGTCAGGGGTACTCTGAAGCTTTCTTT	CASTFGQGYSEAFF
many	TRBV11-2	TRBJ2-3	TRBD2	TGTGCCAGCAGCGTCTCCTTCCGGGGGGTCCTTCAAGATACGCAGTATTTT	CASSVSFRGVLQDTQYF
few	TRBV5-1	TRBJ1-5	.	TGCGCCAGCAGCTTGGATCTTCGGGGATGGCCCCAGCATTTT	CASSLDLRGWPQHF
many	TRBV20-1	TRBJ1-1	.	TGCAGTGCTTTTGGCTTATCCGCCGGGACGACTGAAGCTTTCTTT	CSAFGLSAGTTEAFF
few	TRBV12-3/TRBV12-4	TRBJ2-6	TRBD1	TGTGCCAGCAGTTTGGCAGGGGGTACCCCTGGGGCCAACGTCCTGACTTTC	CASSLAGGTPGANVLTF
.	TRBV5-1	TRBJ2-3	TRBD1	TGCGCCAGCAGCCCGGTCCGCGGGACAGGGACAGATACGCAGTATTTT	CASSPVRGTGTDTQYF
.	TRBV28	TRBJ1-5	.	TGTGCCAGCAGGGGACCTCCAAGTCAGCCCCAGCATTTT	CASRGPPSQPQHF
many	TRBV11-2	TRBJ1-4	.	TGTGCCAGCAGCTTACCCCGAGGAGTCAATGAAAAACTGTTTTTT	CASSLPRGVNEKLFF
.	TRBV18	TRBJ2-7	.	TGTGCCAGCTCACCACCTAGCAATTCCTACGAGCAGTACTTC	CASSPPSNSYEQYF
.	TRBV28	TRBJ2-7	.	TGTGCCAGCAGGACGACGGGCTACGAGCAGTACTTC	CASRTTGYEQYF
few	TRBV6-1	TRBJ2-3	TRBD2	TGTGCCGCACGCACTAGCGGGAGTAGCCCAGATACGCAGTATTTT	CAARTSGSSPDTQYF
many	TRBV7-2	TRBJ1-5	.	TGTGCCAGCAGCTTATCGTCAGGGCGTACCAATCAGCCCCAGCATTTT	CASSLSSGRTNQPQHF
.	TRBV6-6	TRBJ2-3	.	TGTGCCAGCAGCCCGGGGGGCCCGGCAGATACGCAGTATTTT	CASSPGGPADTQYF
many	TRBV11-2	TRBJ2-3	.	TGTGCCAGCAGCTCTACGCTTATAGATACGCAGTATTTT	CASSSTLIDTQYF
.	TRBV28	TRBJ2-7	.	TGTGCCAGCAGTTGGGCCCCTCGAGACGAGCAGTACTTC	CASSWAPRDEQYF
few	TRBV29-1	TRBJ1-2	.	TGCAGCGTGGCGGGAGATCTAAACTATGGCTACACCTTC	CSVAGDLNYGYTF
.	TRBV7-2	TRBJ2-2	.	TGTGCCAGCAGCTTACGGCGGGGCAACACCGGGGAGCTGTTTTTT	CASSLRRGNTGELFF
many	TRBV11-3	TRBJ1-1	TRBD1	TGTGCCAGCAGCGCACAGGGGGCCACTGAAGCTTTCTTT	CASSAQGATEAFF
few	TRBV29-1	TRBJ2-7	TRBD1	TGCAGCGTGGAGAAAGACAGGGGTTACGAGCAGTACTTC	CSVEKDRGYEQYF
few	TRBV6-5	TRBJ1-2	.	TGTGCCAGCAGTTACGTGTGGCAGGGCGCGAAGTTCATCTACACCTTC	CASSYVWQGAKFIYTF
many	TRBV19	TRBJ1-4	TRBD1	TGTGCCAGTAGTCCCTCAGGCGCCAGGGGGAATGAAAAACTGTTTTTT	CASSPSGARGNEKLFF
.	TRBV7-2	TRBJ2-5	TRBD1	TGTGCCAGCAGCAGTAGGACAGGGGTAGGAGAGACCCAGTACTTC	CASSSRTGVGETQYF
.	TRBV19	TRBJ1-4	.	TGTGCCAGTACCCGCCCCGGTCAAGACGAAAAACTGTTTTTT	CASTRPGQDEKLFF
many	TRBV15	TRBJ1-6	.	TGTGCCACCAGCAGAGGTCAGGCCCAGAATTCACCCCTCCACTTT	CATSRGQAQNSPLHF
few	TRBV12-3/TRBV12-4	TRBJ1-2	.	TGTGCCAGCAGTCAGAGCGGGGGGTATGGCTACACCTTC	CASSQSGGYGYTF
many	TRBV4-1	TRBJ2-3	.	TGCGCCAGCAGCCAAGGCAAACCCGGCGGGGGCCTACGCAGGGATACGCAGTATTTT	CASSQGKPGGGLRRDTQYF
many	TRBV20-1	TRBJ2-7	TRBD2	TGCAGTGCTAGAGACCCTACGTTTAGCGGGAGGGCCAATGAGCAGTACTTC	CSARDPTFSGRANEQYF
many	TRBV6-5	TRBJ1-4	TRBD1	TGTGCCAGCAGCCGCGGACAGGGGAAACGGGAAAAACTGTTTTTT	CASSRGQGKREKLFF
few	TRBV6-1	TRBJ1-2	.	TGTGCCAGCAGTGAAGGGGGGCTTTTTGGCTACACCTTC	CASSEGGLFGYTF
few	TRBV24-1	TRBJ1-4	TRBD1	TGTGCCACCAGGGACAGGGGAGAAAAACTGTTTTTT	CATRDRGEKLFF
many	TRBV11-2	TRBJ2-3	.	TGTGCCAGCAGCTTAGATCTTAACACAGATACGCAGTATTTT	CASSLDLNTDTQYF
many	TRBV12-3/TRBV12-4	TRBJ1-1	TRBD1	TGTGCCAGCAGTCGGGACAGGGGGAGAGCTTTCTTT	CASSRDRGRAFF
many	TRBV6-5	TRBJ1-2	.	TGTGCCAGCAGCTCAACAGTGTCCTATGGCTACACCTTC	CASSSTVSYGYTF
many	TRBV4-1	TRBJ1-5	.	TGCGCCAGCAGCCAAGGGAATAGCAATCAGCCCCAGCATTTT	CASSQGNSNQPQHF
.	TRBV11-3	TRBJ2-5	.	TGTGCCAGCAGCTTAGGATTCAGGGGAAAAGAGACCCAGTACTTC	CASSLGFRGKETQYF
few	TRBV11-2	TRBJ2-7	TRBD2	TGTGCCAGCAGCCGCCCGGGAGGCTACGAGCAGTACTTC	CASSRPGGYEQYF
.	TRBV19	TRBJ2-1	.	TGTGCCAGTAGTGTTGAGGGACCGGGACTGAGGAATGAGCAGTTCTTC	CASSVEGPGLRNEQFF
.	TRBV28	TRBJ2-1	.	TGTGCCAGCAGTCCCCCCCAGGCGGGCCACAATGAGCAGTTCTTC	CASSPPQAGHNEQFF
.	TRBV29-1	TRBJ2-2	TRBD1	TGCAGCGGGTACAGGGGGGACACCGGGGAGCTGTTTTTT	CSGYRGDTGELFF
few	TRBV5-1	TRBJ2-3	TRBD1	TGCGCCAGTGCCGGGACAGCATACACAGATACGCAGTATTTT	CASAGTAYTDTQYF
many	TRBV6-5	TRBJ1-1	.	TGTGCCAGCAGTTACGGAGGTAACACTGAAGCTTTCTTT	CASSYGGNTEAFF
few	TRBV12-3/TRBV12-4	TRBJ1-2	.	TGTGCCAGCAGTGGGGAGCTTGGCTACACCTTC	CASSGELGYTF
.	TRBV27	TRBJ2-1	TRBD2	TGTGCCAGTCGTCTCTGGGGTAGCGGGGCGACGATTTACAATGAGCAGTTCTTC	CASRLWGSGATIYNEQFF
many	TRBV5-1	TRBJ2-7	.	TGCGCCAGCAGCTTGACGGGGCGATACTCGTACGAGCAGTACTTC	CASSLTGRYSYEQYF